This TCR beta chain was sequenced during a study of response to subunit inactivated influenza vaccine. The germline V gene encodes CDR1 SGHTA and CDR2 FQGNSA. Trimming cost V 0 bases and J 4 bases; bases outside gene matches: 10. There are 18 residues in the CDR3. Study-level results: Authors suggested few new T cells are recruited by each seasonal influenza vaccination.

Each CDR3 protein is one row after TCRdb ran MiXCR on the RT-PCR reads. The sample lists 550,000 to 800,000 distinct CDR3 sequences, approximately 14% occurring once. Notes on this clonotype: The antigen is undetermined.

V and J are TRBV7-2 and TRBJ2-3; TRBD2 matches 10 bases. The TCR was taken from a man over 45 who received an inactivated influenza vaccine. The sample here was PBMCs from blood, taken approximately 13 days after vaccination. The CDR3 protein is CASSLARLASGGADTQYF. The CDR3 coding sequence is TGTGCCAGCAGCTTAGCGCGGTTGGCTAGCGGGGGTGCAGATACGCAGTATTTT.